Listed below are T cell receptor beta chains from one sample, sequenced in a study of T cells in Graves' hyperthyroidism and ophthalmopathy. From the multiplex PCR reads, TCRdb called clonotypes with MiXCR, one entry per CDR3 protein. The table lists just over 550,000 distinct CDR3 sequences, roughly 46% of them singletons. What was sequenced was peripheral blood or thyroid tissue (not recorded which). The receptors were sampled from a young woman with Graves' hyperthyroidism. CDR3s include the opening cysteine and the closing phenylalanine or tryptophan. A D gene is named only where the DNA matches it firmly. The size of a clone is reported for some rows only, either as once, few or many, or as a class for expanded clones.

size	V	D	J	DNA	CDR3
few	TRBV20-1	-	TRBJ2-7	TGCAGTGCAACCCGGGGGCCCTACGAGCAGTACTTC	CSATRGPYEQYF
many	TRBV20-1	TRBD2	TRBJ2-7	TGCAGTGCACCGACTAGCGGGAGCTTCTACGAGCAGTACTTC	CSAPTSGSFYEQYF
many	TRBV24-1	TRBD1	TRBJ1-1	TGTGCCACCAGTGACCACAGGGGTTCTGAAGCTTTCTTT	CATSDHRGSEAFF
many	TRBV5-1	TRBD1	TRBJ1-1	TGCGCCAGCAGCTTGGGGACAGGGAAGGACACTGAAGCTTTCTTT	CASSLGTGKDTEAFF
once	TRBV7-9	-	TRBJ2-1	TGTGCCAGCAGCTTAGCGGTCGCCGGCAATGAGCAGTTCTTC	CASSLAVAGNEQFF
-	TRBV5-1	-	TRBJ1-1	TGTGCCAGCAGCTTGAGCCTGAACACTGAAGCTTACTTT	CASSLSLNTEAYF
many	TRBV7-2	-	TRBJ2-2	TGTGCCAGCAGCTTGGACGTCACGGCGGGCACCGGGGAGCTGTTTTTT	CASSLDVTAGTGELFF
-	TRBV24-1	TRBD2	TRBJ2-5	TGTGCCACCAGTGATTCCGGGGGGTCGTACCAAGAGACCCAGTACTTC	CATSDSGGSYQETQYF
-	TRBV9	TRBD1	TRBJ1-3	TGTGCCAGCATCGCGACCCAGGGGGCCGGGGGCACCATATATTTT	CASIATQGAGGTIYF
many	TRBV19	-	TRBJ2-6	TGTGCCAGCATGAGCTCTGGGGCCAACGTCCTGACTTTC	CASMSSGANVLTF
many	TRBV10-3	-	TRBJ1-1	TGTGCCATCCAGGCGGCTAATCCGAACACTGAAGCTTTCTTT	CAIQAANPNTEAFF
-	TRBV25-1	TRBD1	TRBJ1-6	TGTGCCAGTGGGACAGGGACCAATTCACCCCTCCACTTT	CASGTGTNSPLHF
-	TRBV19	-	TRBJ2-7	TGTGCCAGTAGTATAAACGGGAGATCCACCTACGAGCAGTACTTC	CASSINGRSTYEQYF
-	TRBV7-3	-	TRBJ2-2	TGTGCCAGCAGCTTAGTAGGAGAGCCCGGGGAGCTGTTTTTT	CASSLVGEPGELFF
few	TRBV20-1	-	TRBJ1-4	TGCAGTGCTAGTGCAGGATCTAATGAAAAACTGTTTTTT	CSASAGSNEKLFF
-	TRBV20-1	-	TRBJ2-5	TGCAGTGCTTGGGACGGAGAGGCCCAGTACTTC	CSAWDGEAQYF
many	TRBV7-9	-	TRBJ1-6	TGTGCCAGCAGCCCGTCGGACCGGGCGTTTGGGGTTGGCCTCCACTTT	CASSPSDRAFGVGLHF
few	TRBV7-2	-	TRBJ1-4	TGTGCCAGCAGCTTGAAGAATGAAAAACTGTTTTTT	CASSLKNEKLFF
many	TRBV10-3	-	TRBJ1-1	TGTGCCATCAGTGAGTTGAGGGTAGAGAACACTGAAGCTTTCTTT	CAISELRVENTEAFF
few	TRBV5-1	-	TRBJ1-1	TGCGCCAGCAGCTTGGGATCCCATGAGTCAGCTTTCTTT	CASSLGSHESAFF
many	TRBV7-6	TRBD1	TRBJ2-5	TGTGCCAGCAGCGGGGGACAGGGTGATACCCAGTACTTC	CASSGGQGDTQYF
many	TRBV2	TRBD1	TRBJ2-2	TGTGCCAGCAGGGGACAGGGAGTTGACACCGGGGAGCTGTTTTTT	CASRGQGVDTGELFF
few	TRBV12-3/TRBV12-4	TRBD1	TRBJ1-2	TGTGCCAGCATTTTAGGACAGGCTAACTATGGCTACACCTTC	CASILGQANYGYTF
many	TRBV9	-	TRBJ1-2	TGTGCCAGCAGCGTAGTGCCAGGGGCCTATGGCTACACCTTC	CASSVVPGAYGYTF